What follows are 5 T cell receptor beta chains derived from one specimen sequenced in a study of T-cell memory formation after mild COVID-19. A single record per CDR3 protein comes from TCRdb applying MiXCR to the 5' RACE reads. This table holds some 130,000 distinct CDR3 sequences, more than 15% found once. Sequencing was performed on PBMCs or a T cell subset sorted from them (not recorded which). Receptors were obtained from a man aged 18 to 30 who had mild COVID-19 (a few samples of this study predate the infection). Cell type and time point are not known.

This chain uses TRBV15 with TRBJ2-1; 9 bases match TRBD2. The CDR3 length is 17 residues. Looked up from germline, CDR1 is LNHNV and CDR2 is YYDKDF (reference sequence). Unmatched junction bases numbered 8, after V lost 1 base and J lost 4 bases. CDR3 sequence reads: CATSRVAGVGLYNEQFF. In DNA, the CDR3 is TGTGCCACCAGCAGAGTAGCGGGGGTCGGGCTTTACAATGAGCAGTTCTTC.

With regard to this clonotype: Being one base from a much bigger clone, this may be a read error. The rearrangement uses TRBV20-1 and TRBJ2-2; D gene ambiguous. The length of the CDR3 is 13 residues. Trimming took off 0 bases at V and 2 bases at J, with 4 bases between the two ends. Germline lookup yields CDR1 DFQATT and CDR2 SNEGSKA (reference sequence). The CDR3 protein is CSARDINTGELFF. The CDR3, as DNA: TGCAGTGCTAGAGATATAAACACCGGGGAGCTGTTTTTT.

The genes are TRBV5-1 and TRBJ1-4, with D possibly TRBD1 on 5 matching bases. The CDR3 runs to 14 residues. Per the germline V gene, CDR1 is SGHRS and CDR2 is YFSETQ. Trimming took 7 bases from V and 8 from J, leaving 18 bases between them. The CDR3 is CASAISNWGEKLFF. The CDR3 DNA reads TGCGCCAGCGCCATAAGTAACTGGGGCGAAAAACTGTTTTTT.

V and J are TRBV4-3 and TRBJ1-5; D ambiguous. CDR1 and CDR2 from the germline V gene are LGHNA and YSLEER. The length of the CDR3 is 13 residues. V lost 3 bases and J lost 5, with 8 bases in between. CDR3 sequence reads: CASSHDQYQPQHF. Here the CDR3 DNA reads TGCGCCAGCAGCCATGATCAGTATCAGCCCCAGCATTTT.

This rearrangement joins TRBV5-4 to TRBJ2-5; D possibly corresponds to TRBD2 (7 bases). The CDR3 covers 14 residues. Germline CDR1 and CDR2: SGHNT and YYREEE (reference sequence). Deletions cut 4 bases from V and 5 bases from J, with 15 bases between. The CDR3 nucleotides are TGTGCCAGCAGCCCTGGGGGGGCCTACGAGACCCAGTACTTC. Protein: CASSPGGAYETQYF.